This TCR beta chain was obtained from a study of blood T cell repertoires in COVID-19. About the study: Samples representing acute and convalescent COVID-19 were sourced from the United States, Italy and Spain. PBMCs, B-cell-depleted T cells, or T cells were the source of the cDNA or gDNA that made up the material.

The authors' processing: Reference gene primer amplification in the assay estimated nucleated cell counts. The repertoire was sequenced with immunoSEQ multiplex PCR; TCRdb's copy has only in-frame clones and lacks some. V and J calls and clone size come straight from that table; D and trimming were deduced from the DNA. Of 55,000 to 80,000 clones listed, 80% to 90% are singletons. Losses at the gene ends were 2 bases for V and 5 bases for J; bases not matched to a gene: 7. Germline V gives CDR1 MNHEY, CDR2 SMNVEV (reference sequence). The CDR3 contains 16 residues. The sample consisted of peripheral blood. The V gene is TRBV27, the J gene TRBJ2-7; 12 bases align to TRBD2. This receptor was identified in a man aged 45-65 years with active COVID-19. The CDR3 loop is CASSLIVASGRDEQYF. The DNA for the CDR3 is TGTGCCAGCAGTTTAATCGTGGCTAGCGGGAGGGACGAGCAGTACTTC.